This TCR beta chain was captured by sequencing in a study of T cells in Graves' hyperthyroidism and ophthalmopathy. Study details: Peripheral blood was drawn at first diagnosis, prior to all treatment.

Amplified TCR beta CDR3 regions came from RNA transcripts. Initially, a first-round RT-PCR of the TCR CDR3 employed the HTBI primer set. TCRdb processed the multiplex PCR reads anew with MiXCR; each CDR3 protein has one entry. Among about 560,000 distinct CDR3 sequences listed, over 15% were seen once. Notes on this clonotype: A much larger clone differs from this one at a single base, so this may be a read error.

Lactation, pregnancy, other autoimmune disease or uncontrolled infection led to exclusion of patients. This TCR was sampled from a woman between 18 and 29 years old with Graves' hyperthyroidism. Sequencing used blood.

This CDR3 reads CASSLISGRPDTQYF. In nucleotides, the CDR3 is TGTGCCAGCAGCCTGATTAGCGGGAGGCCAGATACGCAGTATTTT. The rearrangement uses TRBV12-3 or TRBV12-4 and TRBJ2-3; 10 bases align to TRBD2. V lost 6 bases to trimming and J lost 4 bases; unmatched junction nucleotides: 7. CDR3 length: 15 residues.